Listed below are T cell receptor beta chains from one sample, sequenced in a study of identical twins. TCRdb redid the calling of the 5' RACE reads with MiXCR, one entry per CDR3 protein. Among around 490,000 distinct CDR3 sequences listed, roughly 15% were seen once. This sample also appeared in a second study, on yellow fever vaccine responses in identical twins.

Sequenced sample: CD4+ T cells sorted from blood. These receptors were taken from a woman aged 18-29 years in good health. Both conserved end residues are part of each CDR3. A D gene is named only where the DNA matches it firmly. A row's size may be missing; if present it is once, few, many or a size class.

D | size | J | V | CDR3 | DNA
- | - | TRBJ2-3 | TRBV5-1 | CASSLASATGTTDTQYF | TGCGCCAGCAGCTTGGCCTCGGCTACTGGGACCACAGATACGCAGTATTTT
- | many | TRBJ2-5 | TRBV2 | CASSGDGNFLQETQYF | TGTGCCAGCAGTGGGGACGGCAACTTTCTCCAAGAGACCCAGTACTTC
- | - | TRBJ1-1 | TRBV3-1 | CASSQDRGGEAFF | TGTGCCAGCAGCCAAGATCGGGGAGGGGAAGCTTTCTTT
- | - | TRBJ1-1 | TRBV20-1 | CSARGVGGNTEAFF | TGCAGTGCTAGAGGGGTCGGGGGGAACACTGAAGCTTTCTTT
TRBD2 | few | TRBJ2-1 | TRBV12-3/TRBV12-4 | CASSSREDNEQFF | TGTGCCAGCAGTTCCCGGGAGGACAATGAGCAGTTCTTC
TRBD1 | - | TRBJ2-3 | TRBV20-1 | CSARPGQGNADTQYF | TGCAGTGCGAGACCGGGACAGGGTAACGCAGATACGCAGTATTTT
TRBD2 | - | TRBJ2-1 | TRBV6-1 | CASSRLAGGLSSYNEQFF | TGTGCCAGCAGTCGCCTAGCGGGGGGCCTCAGCTCCTACAATGAGCAGTTCTTC
- | many | TRBJ2-2 | TRBV11-2 | CASSLDYSGELFF | TGTGCCAGCAGCTTAGATTACTCCGGGGAGCTGTTTTTT
- | many | TRBJ1-5 | TRBV12-3/TRBV12-4 | CASSLGAGAGQPQHF | TGTGCCAGCAGTTTAGGGGCCGGGGCGGGCCAGCCCCAGCATTTT
TRBD2 | - | TRBJ2-1 | TRBV3-1 | CACSQSGGAGNEQFF | TGTGCCTGCAGCCAAAGCGGGGGGGCCGGGAATGAGCAGTTCTTC
- | few | TRBJ1-1 | TRBV6-1 | CASNNGILNTEAFF | TGTGCCAGCAACAATGGAATACTGAACACTGAAGCTTTCTTT
TRBD2 | few | TRBJ2-3 | TRBV3-1 | CASSPDGSSGGRGTQYF | TGTGCCAGCAGCCCAGACGGGAGTAGCGGGGGCCGAGGTACGCAGTATTTT
TRBD2 | few | TRBJ2-5 | TRBV12-3/TRBV12-4 | CASTSVVAGETQYF | TGTGCCAGCACCTCAGTTGTAGCGGGAGAGACCCAGTACTTC
- | - | TRBJ2-2 | TRBV29-1 | CSVRSWWGGDTGELFF | TGCAGCGTTCGGTCTTGGTGGGGGGGCGACACCGGGGAGCTGTTTTTT
TRBD1 | few | TRBJ2-5 | TRBV5-1 | CASSLEGQSFETQYF | TGCGCCAGCAGCTTGGAGGGACAGTCTTTTGAGACCCAGTACTTC
- | - | TRBJ1-2 | TRBV5-1 | CASSIDSVYGYTF | TGCGCCAGCAGCATTGACAGCGTGTATGGCTACACCTTC
TRBD2 | few | TRBJ2-3 | TRBV20-1 | CSASYLAGTDTQYF | TGCAGTGCTAGTTATCTAGCGGGCACAGATACGCAGTATTTT
- | - | TRBJ2-5 | TRBV20-1 | CSAPTTETQYF | TGCAGTGCTCCTACGACGGAGACCCAGTACTTC
- | - | TRBJ1-2 | TRBV18 | CASSPVGGYGYTF | TGTGCCAGCTCACCGGTTGGGGGCTATGGCTACACCTTC
TRBD1 | - | TRBJ2-6 | TRBV5-1 | CASSPHPGQESSGANVLTF | TGCGCCAGCAGTCCACACCCGGGACAGGAATCTTCTGGGGCCAACGTCCTGACTTTC
TRBD1 | - | TRBJ2-7 | TRBV7-9 | CASSAQTGIYEQYF | TGTGCCAGCAGCGCCCAGACAGGGATTTACGAGCAGTACTTC
- | - | TRBJ1-5 | TRBV20-1 | CSAQRAGAYQPQHF | TGCAGTGCACAGAGGGCAGGGGCTTATCAGCCCCAGCATTTT
- | many | TRBJ2-1 | TRBV12-3/TRBV12-4 | CASSFRQGPYNEQFF | TGTGCCAGCAGTTTTCGACAAGGTCCTTACAATGAGCAGTTCTTC
- | few | TRBJ2-2 | TRBV24-1 | CATSPAGPNTGELFF | TGTGCCACCAGTCCCGCCGGGCCGAACACCGGGGAGCTGTTTTTT
TRBD2 | few | TRBJ2-1 | TRBV5-1 | CASSGSGSGNEQFF | TGCGCCAGCAGCGGGAGCGGGAGTGGCAATGAGCAGTTCTTC
- | - | TRBJ2-3 | TRBV10-2 | CASDAPGRASTDTQYF | TGCGCCAGCGATGCACCGGGACGGGCGAGCACAGATACGCAGTATTTT
- | few | TRBJ2-2 | TRBV7-9 | CASSREIGTGELFF | TGTGCCAGCTCCCGTGAGATTGGCACCGGGGAGCTGTTTTTT
TRBD2 | few | TRBJ2-2 | TRBV5-1 | CASSPRTSGANTGELFF | TGCGCCAGCAGCCCCCGGACTAGCGGAGCGAACACCGGGGAGCTGTTTTTT
- | - | TRBJ2-2 | TRBV29-1 | CSVGGTNTGELFF | TGCAGCGTTGGGGGGACGAACACCGGGGAGCTGTTTTTT
TRBD1 | few | TRBJ2-2 | TRBV28 | CASTKTGVGGELFF | TGTGCCAGCACCAAGACAGGGGTCGGCGGGGAGCTGTTTTTT
- | many | TRBJ2-1 | TRBV29-1 | CSVALWKAYNEQFF | TGCAGCGTTGCCCTATGGAAGGCCTACAATGAGCAGTTCTTC
- | many | TRBJ2-1 | TRBV6-5 | CASSYGGTSGYNEQFF | TGTGCCAGCAGTTACGGGGGAACTTCCGGCTACAATGAGCAGTTCTTC
- | - | TRBJ1-4 | TRBV28 | CASNSRVGPHQKLFF | TGTGCCAGCAACTCTAGGGTGGGGCCTCATCAAAAACTGTTTTTT
- | few | TRBJ1-2 | TRBV29-1 | CSVQPGDYGYTF | TGCAGCGTTCAACCCGGAGACTATGGCTACACCTTC
TRBD1 | - | TRBJ1-1 | TRBV7-9 | CASSLETGDTEAFF | TGTGCCAGCAGCTTAGAGACAGGGGACACTGAAGCTTTCTTT
- | - | TRBJ2-3 | TRBV5-1 | CASSPLADTDTQYF | TGCGCCAGCAGCCCATTAGCGGACACAGATACGCAGTATTTT
TRBD2 | few | TRBJ2-5 | TRBV24-1 | CATRALAGDTQETQYF | TGTGCCACCAGGGCCTTAGCGGGAGATACCCAAGAGACCCAGTACTTC
- | once | TRBJ2-1 | TRBV20-1 | CSARDRALRFF | TGCAGTGCTAGAGATCGGGCACTGAGGTTCTTC
- | few | TRBJ2-1 | TRBV7-2 | CASSLGGVRFSYNEQFF | TGTGCCAGCAGCTTAGGCGGGGTCCGCTTCTCCTACAATGAGCAGTTCTTC
- | few | TRBJ2-1 | TRBV7-6 | CASSPRYHGVYNEQFF | TGTGCCAGCAGCCCAAGGTATCACGGCGTCTACAATGAGCAGTTCTTC
- | few | TRBJ1-4 | TRBV12-3/TRBV12-4 | CASSLGSGLGEKLFF | TGTGCCAGCAGTTTAGGATCGGGTTTGGGGGAAAAACTGTTTTTT
TRBD2 | - | TRBJ2-5 | TRBV10-2 | CASSENAGGLKTQYF | TGCGCCAGCAGTGAGAACGCGGGGGGGCTGAAGACCCAGTACTTC
- | few | TRBJ1-2 | TRBV20-1 | CSASDSRFYTF | TGCAGTGCCTCGGACAGTCGGTTCTACACCTTC
- | many | TRBJ2-2 | TRBV15 | CATSTRGGGELFF | TGTGCCACCAGCACAAGGGGCGGCGGGGAGCTGTTTTTT
- | - | TRBJ2-6 | TRBV20-1 | CSARDSGDSGANVLTF | TGCAGTGCTAGAGATTCCGGGGACTCTGGGGCCAACGTCCTGACTTTC
TRBD2 | - | TRBJ2-7 | TRBV12-3/TRBV12-4 | CASSRSGGSYEQYF | TGTGCCAGCAGTCGTTCGGGAGGCTCCTACGAGCAGTACTTC
TRBD1 | few | TRBJ2-5 | TRBV7-9 | CASSFDRVATQYF | TGTGCCAGCAGCTTCGACAGGGTGGCGACCCAGTACTTC
- | - | TRBJ1-6 | TRBV4-2 | CASSQGFQGDLPLHF | TGTGCCAGCAGCCAAGGATTTCAAGGGGATTTACCCCTCCACTTT
- | many | TRBJ2-5 | TRBV28 | CASSGRNQETQYF | TGTGCCAGCAGCGGACGGAACCAAGAGACCCAGTACTTC
- | few | TRBJ1-2 | TRBV5-6 | CASSTARDKGGYTF | TGTGCCAGCAGCACGGCCCGGGACAAAGGTGGCTACACCTTC
- | - | TRBJ1-5 | TRBV3-1 | CASSQGEVSNQPQHF | TGTGCCAGCAGCCAGGGGGAGGTGAGCAATCAGCCCCAGCATTTT